This T cell receptor (beta chain) was captured in a study of control samples from healthy donors and cancer patients. Deletions cut 3 bases from V and 4 bases from J, with 18 bases between. The CDR3 is 16 amino acids. Germline V gives CDR1 KGHSH, CDR2 LQKENI. Profiling relied on immunoSEQ multiplex PCR, and the TCRdb table lists in-frame clones only, not all of them. The sample shows 350,000 to 450,000 clones, 90% of them seen only once. The receptor comes from a man in his forties with head and neck cancer. Material for sequencing was PBMCs. V and J are TRBV18 and TRBJ1-1; weak D call: TRBD1 (5 bases). In nucleotides, the CDR3 is TGTGCCAGCTCACCCGACTTCGGGGGGTTTTTCACTGAAGCTTTCTTT. Translated, it gives CASSPDFGGFFTEAFF.